This T cell receptor (beta chain) was recorded in a study of blood T cell repertoires in COVID-19. Study-wide context: Material from acute and convalescent COVID-19 was sourced from the United States, Italy and Spain. The analysed material was cDNA or gDNA that came from T cells, B-cell-depleted T cells, or PBMCs.

How the authors handled the data: Estimated nucleated cell counts came from reference gene primer amplification. The data were produced by immunoSEQ multiplex PCR, yet TCRdb's version contains in-frame clones alone and is incomplete. The V and J calls and clone size were taken over from that table, and D and trimming were inferred from the DNA. The sample has about 390,000 clones; 87% are singletons. Germline lookup yields CDR1 KGHDR and CDR2 SFDVKD. The CDR3 contains 14 residues. V lost 8 bases to trimming and J lost 6 bases; unmatched junction nucleotides: 7. This clone occurred once. Two negative PCRs, clearance, or symptom resolution had been documented for recovered Cohort 3 donors.

The chain employs TRBV24-1 and TRBJ2-3, with 10 bases aligning to TRBD1. The sequence derives from a woman aged 45-59 years who had recovered from COVID-19. Sequencing used PBMCs or T cells enriched from blood (not recorded which). DNA for the CDR3: TGTGCCACCATCACCGGGACAGGGGACGATACGCAGTATTTT. Amino acid sequence: CATITGTGDDTQYF.